These T cell receptor beta chains were read from a single sample in a study of technical replicates of blood from several donors. Some clones are missing from TCRdb's copy, which holds only in-frame ones; the method was immunoSEQ multiplex PCR. Altogether roughly 80,000 clones are present, 90% to 95% being singletons, with the ten largest covering 0.24%. The source material was T cells isolated from PBMCs. All receptors derive from a human donor in good health. Each CDR3 is given with its conserved first and last residue. D genes are given only for firm matches. The size entry is marked missing in some rows and otherwise reads once, few, many or a size class.

CDR3aa: CASSLADTQYF
CDR3nt: TGTGCCAGCAGTTTAGCGGATACGCAGTATTTT
len: 11
d_gene: .
abundance: .
j_gene: TRBJ2-3
v_gene: TRBV6-6

CDR3aa: CASTRGQGNQPQHF
CDR3nt: TGTGCCAGCACCCGGGGACAGGGCAATCAGCCCCAGCATTTT
len: 14
d_gene: TRBD1
abundance: .
j_gene: TRBJ1-5
v_gene: TRBV28

CDR3aa: CASNPGLIGGRYGYTF
CDR3nt: TGCGCCAGCAACCCCGGTTTGATCGGGGGGCGCTATGGCTACACCTTC
len: 16
d_gene: .
abundance: few
j_gene: TRBJ1-2
v_gene: TRBV5-1

CDR3aa: CASSPGAGFGEQYF
CDR3nt: TGCGCCAGCAGCCCAGGGGCAGGGTTCGGCGAGCAGTACTTC
len: 14
d_gene: .
abundance: .
j_gene: TRBJ2-7
v_gene: TRBV4-1

CDR3aa: CASKDVAESGANVLTF
CDR3nt: TGTGCCAGCAAGGACGTAGCGGAGTCTGGGGCCAACGTCCTGACTTTC
len: 16
d_gene: .
abundance: .
j_gene: TRBJ2-6
v_gene: TRBV11-2

CDR3aa: CASSIETHRTGLGYTF
CDR3nt: TGTGCCAGCAGCATCGAAACTCATCGGACAGGCTTGGGCTACACCTTC
len: 16
d_gene: TRBD1
abundance: .
j_gene: TRBJ1-2
v_gene: TRBV11-2

CDR3aa: CASSPGQSLGSGNTIYF
CDR3nt: TGTGCCAGTAGTCCCGGACAGTCTCTTGGGTCTGGAAACACCATATATTTT
len: 17
d_gene: .
abundance: .
j_gene: TRBJ1-3
v_gene: TRBV19

CDR3aa: CASSATSAGGIDTQYF
CDR3nt: TGTGCCAGCAGCGCCACATCGGCAGGGGGTATAGATACGCAGTATTTT
len: 16
d_gene: TRBD1
abundance: .
j_gene: TRBJ2-3
v_gene: TRBV11-2

CDR3aa: CAWSVPGRGTEAFF
CDR3nt: TGTGCCTGGAGTGTACCCGGACGGGGCACTGAAGCTTTCTTT
len: 14
d_gene: .
abundance: .
j_gene: TRBJ1-1
v_gene: TRBV30

CDR3aa: CASSITQGPNQPQHF
CDR3nt: TGTGCCAGTAGTATAACACAGGGACCTAATCAGCCCCAGCATTTT
len: 15
d_gene: .
abundance: few
j_gene: TRBJ1-5
v_gene: TRBV19

CDR3aa: CASSGNRGETEAFF
CDR3nt: TGTGCCAGCAGTGGAAACAGGGGAGAGACTGAAGCTTTCTTT
len: 14
d_gene: TRBD1
abundance: .
j_gene: TRBJ1-1
v_gene: TRBV6-1

CDR3aa: CSVGPKTTKFPYEQYF
CDR3nt: TGCAGCGTTGGACCTAAAACTACGAAATTCCCCTACGAGCAGTACTTC
len: 16
d_gene: .
abundance: .
j_gene: TRBJ2-7
v_gene: TRBV29-1

CDR3aa: CASSSESGTGFEQYF
CDR3nt: TGTGCCAGCAGCTCTGAATCCGGGACAGGGTTCGAGCAGTACTTC
len: 15
d_gene: TRBD1
abundance: .
j_gene: TRBJ2-7
v_gene: TRBV7-8

CDR3aa: CASSLVLAGEQFF
CDR3nt: TGTGCCAGCAGCTTAGTGCTAGCAGGTGAGCAGTTCTTC
len: 13
d_gene: .
abundance: .
j_gene: TRBJ2-1
v_gene: TRBV11-1

CDR3aa: CASSKARGQGAVDTQYF
CDR3nt: TGTGCCAGCAGCAAAGCCAGGGGACAGGGGGCTGTAGATACGCAGTATTTT
len: 17
d_gene: .
abundance: once
j_gene: TRBJ2-3
v_gene: TRBV21-1

CDR3aa: CASSDPPTAPQYEQYF
CDR3nt: TGTGCCAGCAGCGACCCCCCCACAGCTCCGCAATACGAGCAGTACTTC
len: 16
d_gene: .
abundance: .
j_gene: TRBJ2-7
v_gene: TRBV7-9

CDR3aa: CASSSSVGNTIYF
CDR3nt: TGTGCCAGCAGTTCCAGCGTGGGAAACACCATATATTTT
len: 13
d_gene: .
abundance: .
j_gene: TRBJ1-3
v_gene: TRBV6-5

CDR3aa: CASSYAGQGRGGYTF
CDR3nt: TGTGCCAGCAGTTACGCAGGACAGGGAAGGGGAGGCTACACCTTC
len: 15
d_gene: TRBD1
abundance: once
j_gene: TRBJ1-2
v_gene: TRBV6-5

CDR3aa: CASSLVGGYNEQFF
CDR3nt: TGTGCCAGCAGCTTAGTGGGGGGCTACAATGAGCAGTTCTTC
len: 14
d_gene: .
abundance: .
j_gene: TRBJ2-1
v_gene: TRBV7-6

CDR3aa: CASSSPGTSGRKGDTQYF
CDR3nt: TGTGCCAGCAGCTCTCCGGGGACTAGCGGGAGGAAGGGAGATACGCAGTATTTT
len: 18
d_gene: TRBD2
abundance: .
j_gene: TRBJ2-3
v_gene: TRBV5-4

CDR3aa: CASSESLPRQGVVRMNTEAFF
CDR3nt: TGCGCCAGCAGTGAGTCGCTACCTCGACAGGGAGTCGTGCGCATGAACACTGAAGCTTTCTTT
len: 21
d_gene: TRBD1
abundance: .
j_gene: TRBJ1-1
v_gene: TRBV10-1

CDR3aa: CATGFGETASNEKLFF
CDR3nt: TGTGCCACGGGTTTCGGGGAGACGGCATCTAATGAAAAACTGTTTTTT
len: 16
d_gene: .
abundance: .
j_gene: TRBJ1-4
v_gene: TRBV25-1

CDR3aa: CASSTGIGTDTQYF
CDR3nt: TGTGCCAGCAGCACAGGGATCGGCACAGATACGCAGTATTTT
len: 14
d_gene: .
abundance: .
j_gene: TRBJ2-3
v_gene: TRBV11-3

CDR3aa: CASSSDRASTYEQYF
CDR3nt: TGTGCCAGCAGTTCGGACAGGGCATCGACCTACGAGCAGTACTTC
len: 15
d_gene: TRBD1
abundance: .
j_gene: TRBJ2-7
v_gene: TRBV7-2